A single T cell receptor beta chain is shown here with its context. Its recognized antigen is unknown. No base quality information exists; no much larger clone differs at one position. In light of the paper, this sample's treatment or condition label describes: roughly nine-day PBMC culture with coronavirus spike peptide pools or control peptides (ViraFEST assay). CD4+ T cells from unexposed donors were collected before the COVID-19 pandemic (2011-2018). The ViraFEST assay, used in the study, expanded antigen-specific T cells with peptide pools and then identified the expanded clonotypes through TCR sequencing. Each well held approximately 2 million PBMCs cultured in IMDM containing about 5% human AB serum and approximately 9.1 IU/ml IL-2, with about 10 ug/ml peptide pools added. On days 3 and 7, half of the culture medium was replaced with fresh IL-2-containing medium. After about 11 days of culture, CD4+ T cells were isolated by negative selection using the EasySep CD4+ T cell isolation kit. As cell numbers permitted, CD4+ T cells from unexposed donors were tested for reactivity to SARS-CoV-2 S and N and to four common cold coronavirus spike pools. Ficoll-Paque Plus gradient centrifugation was used to isolate PBMCs from whole blood, and the isolated PBMCs were then either used fresh or cryopreserved at -140C. Culture conditions were generally each tested in triplicate wells. Leukapheresis product for the unexposed donors was bought commercially.

This sample was taken from a study of vaccination and CD4 T cells after COVID-19 (dated by TCRdb to 2022 to 2024). Describing the broader study: In the convalescent cohort there were six males and four females, among whom were two Hispanic individuals, seven Caucasians, two Asians and one multiracial person. Participants received two doses of either the Pfizer-BioNTech BNT162b2 vaccine (n=8) or the Moderna mRNA-1273 vaccine (n=2). Post-COVID blood samples were collected from convalescent patients a median of around 100 days after diagnosis, with a range of roughly 30 to 161 days. The time from the second vaccine dose to post-vaccine blood sampling had a median of 72 days and ranged from about 13 to 250 days. For stimulating the cultures, overlapping spike peptide pools were used, derived from SARS-CoV-2 as well as from the common cold coronaviruses HCoV-NL63, HCoV-OC43 and HCoV-229E. Control cultures received a CEFX viral epitope pool as the positive control, an HIV-1 Nef peptide pool as the negative control, or no peptide. In ten to eleven COVID-19 convalescent patients and a few infection-naive healthy vaccine recipients, the spike-specific CD4+ TCR repertoire before mRNA vaccination was compared with the repertoire after mRNA vaccination. Memory CD4+ T cell crossreactivity between SARS-CoV-2 and common cold coronavirus spike proteins was assessed at the TCR clonotype level in an earlier paper using these donors. General conclusions and limits of the study: An increase in the median number of SARS-CoV-2-reactive clonotypes from approximately 20 after infection to about 39 after vaccination was observed, but the change was not found to be significant. The study included relatively few convalescent patients and did not analyze early timepoints after natural infection. Among convalescent patients, a median roughly 84% of the SARS-CoV-2-reactive clones seen after vaccination appeared only after vaccination, which suggests priming specific to the vaccine. Of the vaccine-specific clones found in convalescent patients, nearly all (304 of 307) were mono-reactive for SARS-CoV-2 spike instead of being cross-reactive with common cold coronaviruses.

The library was generated by PCR. DNA from cultured CD4+ T cells was subjected to TCR sequencing with the Oncomine TCR Beta short-read assay at the Johns Hopkins FTIC core. Genomic DNA was extracted from the cultured CD4+ T cells with the QIAamp micro DNA kit. Oncomine TCR Beta libraries from cultured CD4+ T cells were pooled with unique dual indexes and sequenced on an Illumina iSeq 100. In the paper's pipeline: Non-productive sequences were filtered out, and CDR3s that did not start with C, did not end with F or W, or were shorter than 7 amino acids were discarded. The MANAFEST web application was used to identify antigen-specific clonotypes by comparing peptide-stimulated wells against reference wells and other culture wells. Positive clones required FDR below 0.05, an odds ratio above 5, and productive frequency above 0.1% in at least two of three replicate wells. Clonotypes that were significantly expanded in both SARS-CoV-2 spike wells and at least one common cold coronavirus spike condition were defined as cross-reactive. CDR3 homology was assessed with Levenshtein distances (stringdist) and unrooted phylogenetic trees (ape) in R version 3.6.1. The public reads were quality trimmed at Q25 with fastp and then assembled into clones with MiXCR by TCRdb, keeping productive beta chains. When rows share a CDR3 protein, they turn into one entry using the most common DNA and genes. TCRdb's processing, not the authors', yielded these V and J calls. The table for this sample lists under 8,000 distinct CDR3 sequences; around 30% of them were counted only once. The ten largest clones capture about 14% of the sample.

The CDR3 covers 15 residues, taking in both the cysteine and the phenylalanine. Solely the CDR3 DNA is kept, with 45 bases framed from the first base. After removal of 5 bases from V and 5 bases from J, the junction retains 9 bases not matched to a gene. The material sequenced was CD4+ T cells from blood, cultured in vitro. The TCR comes from a human donor in good health. The receptor chain draws on TRBV23-1 and TRBJ2-1; 7 bases in the middle match TRBD2. TRBV23-1 belongs to the ORF category, with a function that is uncertain. The nucleotide sequence is given as TGCGCCAGCAGTAATCAGCAGCGGGGAAACAATGAGCAGTTCTTC. It translates as CASSNQQRGNNEQFF.